This TCR beta chain was retrieved from a study of cytomegalovirus exposure and HLA in healthy donors. The CDR3 totals 14 residues. Germline V gene sequence: CDR1 SGHTA, CDR2 FQGNSA. V lost 6 bases and J lost 11, with 23 bases in between. PCR amplification relied on 60 Vbeta primers (plus 13 Jbeta primers). This table comes from immunoSEQ multiplex PCR, and its TCRdb copy is limited to in-frame clones, with some not included. The top ten clones hold roughly 2.4% of a sample with roughly 55,000 clones, roughly four fifths of them seen once. This clone showed up just a few times. The sequence was collected from a boy aged 10-17 years in good health and CMV-seropositive. Material for sequencing was PBMCs. The V and J genes are TRBV7-2 and TRBJ2-7; no firm D call. CDR3 coding DNA: TGTGCCAGCAGGCCCCCCGAGGCCGGCCCCTGGAAGTACTTC. This sequence encodes CASRPPEAGPWKYF.